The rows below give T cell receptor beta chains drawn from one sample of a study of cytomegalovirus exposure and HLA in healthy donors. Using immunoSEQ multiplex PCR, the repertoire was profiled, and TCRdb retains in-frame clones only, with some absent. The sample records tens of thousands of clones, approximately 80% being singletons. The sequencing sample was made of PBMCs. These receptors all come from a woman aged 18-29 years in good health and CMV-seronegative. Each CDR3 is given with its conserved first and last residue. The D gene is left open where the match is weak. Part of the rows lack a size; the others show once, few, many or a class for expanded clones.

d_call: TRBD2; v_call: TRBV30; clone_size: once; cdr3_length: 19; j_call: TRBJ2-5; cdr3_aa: CAWSPLDFTSGGPQETQYF; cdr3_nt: TGTGCCTGGAGTCCCCTAGATTTTACTAGCGGGGGGCCCCAAGAGACCCAGTACTTC
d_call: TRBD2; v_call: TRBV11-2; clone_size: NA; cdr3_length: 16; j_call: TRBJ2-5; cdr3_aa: CASSLLVAGGQETQYF; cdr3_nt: TGTGCCAGCAGCTTACTCGTAGCGGGGGGGCAAGAGACCCAGTACTTC
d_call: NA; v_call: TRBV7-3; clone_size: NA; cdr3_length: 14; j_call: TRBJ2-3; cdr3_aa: CASSSHSGTDTQYF; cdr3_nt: TGTGCCAGCAGCTCGCATAGCGGTACAGATACGCAGTATTTT
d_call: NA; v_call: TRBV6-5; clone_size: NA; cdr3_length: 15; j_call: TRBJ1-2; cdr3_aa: CASSYLPGANYGYTF; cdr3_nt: TGTGCCAGCAGTTACCTTCCGGGGGCTAACTATGGCTACACCTTC
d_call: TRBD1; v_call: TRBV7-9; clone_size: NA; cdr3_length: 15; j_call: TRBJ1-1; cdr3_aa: CASSLADRANTEAFF; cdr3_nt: TGTGCCAGCAGCTTAGCGGACAGGGCGAACACTGAAGCTTTCTTT
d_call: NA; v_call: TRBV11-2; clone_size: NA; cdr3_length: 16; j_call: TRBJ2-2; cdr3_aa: CASSQGQGGNTGELFF; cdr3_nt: TGTGCCAGCAGCCAAGGGCAGGGGGGAAACACCGGGGAGCTGTTTTTT
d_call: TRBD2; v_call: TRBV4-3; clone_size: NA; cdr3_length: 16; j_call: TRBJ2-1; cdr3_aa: CASSQEGGGTYNEQFF; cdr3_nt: TGCGCCAGCAGCCAAGAAGGCGGGGGGACCTACAATGAGCAGTTCTTC
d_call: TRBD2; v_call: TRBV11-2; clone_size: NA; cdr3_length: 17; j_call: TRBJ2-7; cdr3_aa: CASSLEFASGITYEQYF; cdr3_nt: TGTGCCAGCAGCTTAGAGTTCGCTAGCGGGATCACCTACGAGCAGTACTTC
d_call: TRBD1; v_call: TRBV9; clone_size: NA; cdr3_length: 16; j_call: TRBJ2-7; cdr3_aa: CASSAGRVGQGYEQYF; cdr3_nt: TGTGCCAGCAGCGCCGGCCGGGTCGGACAGGGCTACGAGCAGTACTTC
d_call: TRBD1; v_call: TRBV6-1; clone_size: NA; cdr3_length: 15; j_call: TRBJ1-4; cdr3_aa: CASSTQGAANEKLFF; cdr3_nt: TGTGCCAGCAGTACACAGGGGGCAGCTAATGAAAAACTGTTTTTT
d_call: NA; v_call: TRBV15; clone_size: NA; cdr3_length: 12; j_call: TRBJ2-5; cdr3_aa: CATAGQQETQYF; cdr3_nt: TGTGCCACCGCTGGGCAGCAAGAGACCCAGTACTTC
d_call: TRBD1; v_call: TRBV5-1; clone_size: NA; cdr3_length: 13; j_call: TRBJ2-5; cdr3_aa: CASSPGQGETQYF; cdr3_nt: TGCGCCAGCAGCCCTGGACAGGGGGAGACCCAGTACTTC
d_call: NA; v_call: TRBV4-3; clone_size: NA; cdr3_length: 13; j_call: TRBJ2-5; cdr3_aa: CASSSVTQETQYF; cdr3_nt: TGCGCCAGCAGCTCAGTCACCCAAGAGACCCAGTACTTC
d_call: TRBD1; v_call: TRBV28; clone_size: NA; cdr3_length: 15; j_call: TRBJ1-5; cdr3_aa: CASTPGQGEAQPQNF; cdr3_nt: TGTGCCAGCACCCCCGGACAGGGGGAAGCGCAGCCCCAGAATTTT
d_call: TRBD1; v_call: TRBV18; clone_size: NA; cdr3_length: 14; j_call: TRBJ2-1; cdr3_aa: CASSPRTGRSEQFF; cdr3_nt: TGTGCCAGCTCACCAAGGACAGGGCGTAGTGAGCAGTTCTTC
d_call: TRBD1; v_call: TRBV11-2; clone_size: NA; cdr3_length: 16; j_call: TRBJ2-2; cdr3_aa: CASSRPQGARTGELFF; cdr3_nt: TGTGCCAGCAGCCGACCACAGGGGGCGCGCACCGGGGAGCTGTTTTTT
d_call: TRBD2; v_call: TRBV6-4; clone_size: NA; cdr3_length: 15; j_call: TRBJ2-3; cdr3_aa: CASRRGGSEGDTQYF; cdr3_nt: TGTGCCAGCAGAAGGGGCGGGAGTGAAGGGGATACGCAGTATTTT
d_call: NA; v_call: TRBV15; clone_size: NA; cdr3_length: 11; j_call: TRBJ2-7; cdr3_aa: CATSSAGEQYF; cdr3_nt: TGTGCCACCAGCAGTGCGGGCGAGCAGTACTTC
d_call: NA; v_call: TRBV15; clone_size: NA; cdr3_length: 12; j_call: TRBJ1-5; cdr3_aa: CATGRDNQPQHF; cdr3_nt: TGTGCCACGGGGCGGGATAATCAGCCCCAGCATTTT
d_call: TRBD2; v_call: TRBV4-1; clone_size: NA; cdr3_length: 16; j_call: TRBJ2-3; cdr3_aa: CASSQVLAGYTDTQYF; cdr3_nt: TGCGCCAGCAGCCAAGTACTAGCGGGGTACACAGATACGCAGTATTTT
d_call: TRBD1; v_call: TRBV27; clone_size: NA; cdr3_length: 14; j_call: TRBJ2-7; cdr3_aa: CASSLTGAHYEQYF; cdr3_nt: TGTGCCAGCAGTCTCACAGGGGCCCACTACGAGCAGTACTTC
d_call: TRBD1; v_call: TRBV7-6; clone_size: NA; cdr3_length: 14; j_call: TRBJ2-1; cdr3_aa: CASSLGTGDGEQFF; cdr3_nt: TGTGCCAGCAGCTTAGGGACAGGGGACGGTGAGCAGTTCTTC
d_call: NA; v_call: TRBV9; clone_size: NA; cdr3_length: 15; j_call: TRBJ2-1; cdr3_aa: CASSAEGSSYNEQFF; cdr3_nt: TGTGCCAGCAGCGCGGAGGGGAGCTCCTACAATGAGCAGTTCTTC
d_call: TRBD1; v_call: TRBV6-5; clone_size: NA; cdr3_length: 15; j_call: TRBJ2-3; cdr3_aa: CASSYGGDRGDTQYF; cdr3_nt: TGTGCCAGCAGTTACGGGGGGGACAGGGGGGATACGCAGTATTTT
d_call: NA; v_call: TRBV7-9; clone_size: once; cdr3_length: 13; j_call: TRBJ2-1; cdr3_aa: CASSPPYIHEQFF; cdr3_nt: TGTGCCAGCAGCCCCCCCTATATCCATGAGCAGTTCTTC
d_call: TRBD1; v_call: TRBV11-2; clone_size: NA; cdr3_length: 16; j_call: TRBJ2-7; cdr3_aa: CASSSNEGATAYEQYF; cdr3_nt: TGTGCCAGCAGCTCAAATGAGGGGGCTACCGCCTACGAGCAGTACTTC
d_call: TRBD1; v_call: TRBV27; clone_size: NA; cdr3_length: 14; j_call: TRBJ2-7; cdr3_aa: CASSPGTGIYEQYF; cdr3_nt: TGTGCCAGCAGCCCCGGGACAGGGATCTACGAGCAGTACTTC
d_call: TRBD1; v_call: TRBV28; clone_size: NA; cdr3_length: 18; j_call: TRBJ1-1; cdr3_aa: CASSLFSVVYQGDTEAFF; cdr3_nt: TGTGCCAGCAGCTTATTTTCTGTTGTGTACCAGGGGGACACTGAAGCTTTCTTT
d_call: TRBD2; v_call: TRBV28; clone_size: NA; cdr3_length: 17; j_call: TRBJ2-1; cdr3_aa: CASSSVVGLASYNEQFF; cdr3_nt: TGTGCCAGCAGTTCGGTCGTGGGACTAGCATCCTACAATGAGCAGTTCTTC
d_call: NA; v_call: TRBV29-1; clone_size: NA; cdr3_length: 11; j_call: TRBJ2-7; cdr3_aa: CSVAADYEQYF; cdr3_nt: TGCAGCGTTGCTGCAGACTACGAGCAGTACTTC
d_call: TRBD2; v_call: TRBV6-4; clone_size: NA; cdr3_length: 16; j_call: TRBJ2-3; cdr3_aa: CASSDSRGGGTDTQYF; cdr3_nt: TGTGCCAGCAGTGACTCCCGGGGGGGCGGAACAGATACGCAGTATTTT
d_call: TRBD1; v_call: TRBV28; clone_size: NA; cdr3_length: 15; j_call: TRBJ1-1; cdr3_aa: CASKLQGAWAGEAFF; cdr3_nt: TGTGCCAGCAAATTACAGGGGGCCTGGGCCGGTGAAGCTTTCTTT
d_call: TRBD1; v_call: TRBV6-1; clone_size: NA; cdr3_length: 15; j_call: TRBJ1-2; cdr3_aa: CASSELQGERGGYTF; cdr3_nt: TGTGCCAGCAGTGAATTACAGGGGGAAAGAGGTGGCTACACCTTC